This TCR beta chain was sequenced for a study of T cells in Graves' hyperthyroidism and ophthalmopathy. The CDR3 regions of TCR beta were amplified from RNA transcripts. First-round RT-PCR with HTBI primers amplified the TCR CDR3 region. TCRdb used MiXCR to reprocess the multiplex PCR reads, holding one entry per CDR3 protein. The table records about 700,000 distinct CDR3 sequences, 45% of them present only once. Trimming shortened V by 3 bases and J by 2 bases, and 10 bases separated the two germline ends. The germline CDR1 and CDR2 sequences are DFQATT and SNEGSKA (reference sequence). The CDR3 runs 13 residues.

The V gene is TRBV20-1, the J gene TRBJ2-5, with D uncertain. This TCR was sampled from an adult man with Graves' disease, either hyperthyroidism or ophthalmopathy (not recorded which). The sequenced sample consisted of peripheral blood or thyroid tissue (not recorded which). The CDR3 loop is CSASRGHQETQYF. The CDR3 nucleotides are TGCAGTGCTAGCAGAGGCCATCAAGAGACCCAGTACTTC.